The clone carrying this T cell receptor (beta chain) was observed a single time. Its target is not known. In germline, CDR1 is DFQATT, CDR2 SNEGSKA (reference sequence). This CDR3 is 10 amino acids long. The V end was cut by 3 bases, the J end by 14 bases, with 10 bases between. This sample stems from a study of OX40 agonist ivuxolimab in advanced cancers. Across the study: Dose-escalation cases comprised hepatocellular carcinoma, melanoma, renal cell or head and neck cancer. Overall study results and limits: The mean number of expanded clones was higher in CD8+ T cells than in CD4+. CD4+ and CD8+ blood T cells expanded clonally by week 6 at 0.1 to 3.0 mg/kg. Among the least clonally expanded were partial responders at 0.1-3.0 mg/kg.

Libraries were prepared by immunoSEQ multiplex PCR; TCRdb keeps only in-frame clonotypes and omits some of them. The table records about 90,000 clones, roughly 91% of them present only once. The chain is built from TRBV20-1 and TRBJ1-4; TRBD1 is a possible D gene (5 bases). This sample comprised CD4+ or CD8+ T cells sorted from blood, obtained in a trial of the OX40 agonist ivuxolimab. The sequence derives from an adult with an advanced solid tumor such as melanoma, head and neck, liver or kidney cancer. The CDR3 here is CSASGRGLFF. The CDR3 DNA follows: TGCAGTGCTAGTGGTAGGGGTCTGTTTTTT.